What follows are 25 T cell receptor beta chains derived from one specimen sequenced in a study of blood T cell repertoires in COVID-19. Using immunoSEQ multiplex PCR, the repertoire was profiled, and TCRdb retains in-frame clones only, with some absent. The sample carries under 200,000 clones, 82% recorded once. The sequencing input was peripheral blood. These receptors all come from a woman aged 60-75 years with COVID-19, enrolled during active disease.

Judged by abundance, this clone is medium-sized. The V and J genes are TRBV5-1 and TRBJ2-7, with 9 bases that match TRBD2. Germline V gives CDR1 SGHRS, CDR2 YFSETQ. The CDR3 loop spans 15 amino acids. Losses at the gene ends were 6 bases for V and 6 bases for J; bases not matched to a gene: 13. The CDR3 DNA follows: TGCGCCAGCAACCCGACGGCGGGAGGGCTGGGCGAGCAGTACTTC. Its translation is CASNPTAGGLGEQYF.

This clone was counted between two and nine times. The chain has TRBV6-5 and TRBJ2-3, with 7 positions matching TRBD1. V lost 6 bases and J lost 3; bases outside the gene matches: 0. The CDR3 consists of 12 residues. In germline, CDR1 is MNHEY, CDR2 SVGAGI. CDR3 in DNA: TGTGCCAGCAGGGACAGGACAGATACGCAGTATTTT. Translation gives CASRDRTDTQYF.

As concerns this clone: One end of the junction is discordant with germline, which a read error may explain. The V call is TRBV5-4, the J call TRBJ1-6, with 8 positions matching TRBD1. Germline-derived CDR1 and CDR2 are SGHNT and YYREEE (reference sequence). There are 13 residues in the CDR3. The CDR3 loop reads CASSSNGVGDRNF. CDR3 coding DNA: TGTGCCAGCAGCTCGAACGGGGTGGGGGACAGGAACTTT.

The chain combines TRBV11-2 with TRBJ2-3; a possible D gene is TRBD1 (5 bases). The CDR3 consists of 16 residues. Trimming took off 5 bases at V and 2 bases at J, with 17 bases between the two ends. CDR1 and CDR2 from the germline V gene are SGHAT and FQNNGV. In DNA form, the CDR3 reads TGTGCCAGCAGCCGCTCTGACAGCCTCTTCACAGATACGCAGTATTTT. Amino acid sequence: CASSRSDSLFTDTQYF.

V gene TRBV14 combines with J gene TRBJ2-5, with 7 bases that match TRBD1. Germline CDR1 is SGHDN and CDR2 is FVKESK. This CDR3 region has 16 residues. J gave up 4 bases and V 4 bases, and 12 bases lay outside the gene matches. The CDR3 region has the DNA TGTGCCAGCAGCCCTAACCTAGTACAGGGGCGAGAGACCCAGTACTTC. Residues: CASSPNLVQGRETQYF.

The rearrangement joins TRBV2 to TRBJ2-6; tentatively, D is TRBD1 (5 bases). V lost 2 bases to trimming and J lost 2 bases, with 13 bases between them. This CDR3 region has 17 residues. Per germline, CDR1 SNHLY and CDR2 FYNNEI. The CDR3 coding sequence is TGTGCCAGCAGTGAAATCCCCGCCAGGGCTGGGGCCAACGTCCTGACTTTC. Translation: CASSEIPARAGANVLTF.

The chain recombines TRBV9 with TRBJ2-5; D not resolved. With 4 bases removed from V and 2 bases from J, the gap between germline ends came to 15 bases. This CDR3 region has 15 residues. Germline V gene sequence: CDR1 SGDLS, CDR2 YYNGEE. The CDR3 DNA is TGTGCCAGCAGCCCAGCACCTACAGAACAAGAGACCCAGTACTTC. Protein sequence: CASSPAPTEQETQYF.

The chain links TRBV28 to TRBJ2-4, with a tentative D call TRBD2 (6 bases). The germline CDR1 and CDR2 sequences are MDHEN and SYDVKM. V shed 6 bases and J shed 3 bases, with 18 bases lying between them. The CDR3 has 16 amino acids. The CDR3, as DNA: TGTGCCAGCAGGACGTTCGGGGGTCCTAACAAAAACATTCAGTACTTC. Translating it yields CASRTFGGPNKNIQYF.

The chain carries TRBV11-1 and TRBJ2-7; TRBD2 aligns across 7 bases. Trimming took 3 bases from V and 3 from J; bases not matched to a gene: 5. CDR3 length: 14 residues. Per the germline V gene, CDR1 is SGHAT and CDR2 is FQDESV (reference sequence). CDR3 sequence reads: CASSFRGSVYEQYF. DNA of the CDR3: TGTGCCAGCAGCTTTCGCGGGAGTGTCTACGAGCAGTACTTC.

This sequence joins TRBV5-1 and TRBJ2-7; 10 bases line up with TRBD2. CDR3 length: 16 amino acids. Per germline, CDR1 SGHRS and CDR2 YFSETQ. Unmatched junction bases numbered 8, after V lost 5 bases and J lost 0 bases. The CDR3 coding sequence is TGCGCCAGCAGTCGGATAGCGGGAGGAGCCTCCTACGAGCAGTACTTC. This codes for CASSRIAGGASYEQYF.

This clone was counted a single time. The chain carries TRBV30 and TRBJ2-1, with a tentative D call TRBD2 (5 bases). The CDR3 has 16 amino acids. V gave up 0 bases and J gave up 4 bases, with 16 bases separating them. The germline V gene has CDR1 GTSNPN and CDR2 SVGIG (reference sequence). The DNA for the CDR3 is TGTGCCTGGAGTGTCCGGGGTCGAGCTCCTTACAATGAGCAGTTCTTC. Protein product: CAWSVRGRAPYNEQFF.

J is TRBJ2-1 and V is TRBV29-1; unclear D gene. V lost 3 bases and J 2 bases, leaving 14 bases between the germline ends. Germline values: CDR1 SQVTM, CDR2 ANQGSEA. The CDR3 covers 15 residues. CDR3 region: CSVDAFGQAYNEQFF. DNA for the CDR3: TGCAGCGTTGATGCCTTTGGCCAGGCCTACAATGAGCAGTTCTTC.

The rearrangement uses TRBV3-1 (or the pseudogene TRBV3-2) and TRBJ1-4; D possibly corresponds to TRBD1 (5 bases). This CDR3 region has 16 residues. Trimming took off 3 bases at V and 2 bases at J, with 13 bases between the two ends. Germline V CDR1 and CDR2: LGHDT, YNNKEL (reference sequence). CDR3 protein: CASSQRREGTNEKLFF. CDR3 DNA sequence: TGTGCCAGCAGCCAGCGCAGGGAGGGGACTAATGAAAAACTGTTTTTT.

V is TRBV15 and J is TRBJ2-7; TRBD2 matches 11 bases. The V segment lost 2 bases and the J segment 2 bases; nucleotides outside the gene matches: 5. In germline, CDR1 is LNHNV, CDR2 YYDKDF (reference sequence). The CDR3 is 16 amino acids. CDR3: CATSRPGTSGTYEQYF. The CDR3 DNA is TGTGCCACCAGCAGACCAGGGACTAGCGGAACCTACGAGCAGTACTTC.

Comments on this clone: Other DNA variants within this sample encode the same CDR3. The chain combines TRBV7-9 with TRBJ2-7; D remains ambiguous. V was cut by 5 bases and J by 0 bases, with 5 bases left in between. The CDR3 totals 12 residues. Germline CDR1 reads SEHNR; CDR2 reads FQNEAQ (reference sequence). The CDR3, as DNA: TGTGCCAGCAGCCTGAGCTCCTACGAGCAGTACTTC. This encodes CASSLSSYEQYF.

This chain connects TRBV11-1 to TRBJ2-7; 10 bases are shared with TRBD1. Germline V lookup: CDR1 SGHAT, CDR2 FQDESV (reference sequence). V lost 3 bases to trimming and J lost 7 bases; unmatched junction nucleotides: 6. The CDR3 has 14 residues. The chain's CDR3 is CASSLGTGAGEQYV. The CDR3 DNA is TGTGCCAGCAGCTTGGGGACAGGGGCGGGGGAGCAGTACGTC.

The V call is TRBV27, the J call TRBJ2-7; 10 positions match TRBD2. The trim removed 5 bases at V and 4 bases at J, leaving 11 bases unmatched. This CDR3 region has 16 residues. Germline CDR1 and CDR2: MNHEY and SMNVEV (reference sequence). The CDR3 DNA follows: TGTGCCAGCAGTCCCTTTGCTAGCGGGAGTGGGTACGAGCAGTACTTC. Translated, it gives CASSPFASGSGYEQYF.

This clone was picked up a small number of times. The chain combines TRBV10-3 with TRBJ1-2; 10 nucleotides agree with TRBD1. The CDR3 totals 15 residues. Unmatched junction bases numbered 3, after V lost 0 bases and J lost 5 bases. The germline CDR1 and CDR2 sequences are ENHRY and SYGVKD. In nucleotides, the CDR3 is TGTGCCATCAGTGAGTCGGGACAGGGGATGTATGGCTACACCTTC. Its protein is CAISESGQGMYGYTF.

DNA of the CDR3: TGTGCCAGCAGGCCTGGGACTAGCGGGGAGCCCCAGTACTTC. Translated: CASRPGTSGEPQYF. The V and J genes are TRBV28 and TRBJ2-5; 13 bases are shared with TRBD2. CDR1 and CDR2 (germline): MDHEN, SYDVKM. This CDR3 has 14 amino acids. V was clipped by 6 bases and J by 9 bases; unmatched bases: 7.

This clone was observed a handful of times. J is TRBJ2-2 and V is TRBV5-1; the D gene is possibly TRBD1 (5 bases). The CDR3 loop spans 16 amino acids. Germline V gene sequence: CDR1 SGHRS, CDR2 YFSETQ. The V and J ends lost 0 bases and 2 bases respectively, with 11 bases between them. CDR3 sequence reads: CASSLVSRVNTGELFF. CDR3 DNA: TGCGCCAGCAGCTTGGTTTCCAGGGTTAACACCGGGGAGCTGTTTTTT.

The V gene is TRBV10-3, the J gene TRBJ2-3, with a possible D match to TRBD1 (7 bases). V was trimmed by 3 bases and J by 0 bases, leaving 13 bases between them. Looked up from germline, CDR1 is ENHRY and CDR2 is SYGVKD. CDR3 length: 16 residues. The DNA of the CDR3 is TGTGCCATCAGTGAAAGACAGGGACTTAGCACAGATACGCAGTATTTT. Protein: CAISERQGLSTDTQYF.

This clone occurred once. The chain employs TRBV29-1 and TRBJ2-1; 9 nucleotides agree with TRBD2. The V segment lost 5 bases and the J segment 4 bases; nucleotides outside the gene matches: 9. Germline V gene sequence: CDR1 SQVTM, CDR2 ANQGSEA. This CDR3 contains 15 residues. The CDR3 protein is CSVHIGAGGYNEQFF. CDR3 sequence (DNA): TGCAGCGTTCATATCGGTGCGGGAGGGTACAATGAGCAGTTCTTC.

This clone was found a few times. This chain joins TRBV28 and TRBJ1-2, with D uncertain. Trimming removed 3 bases at V and 4 bases at J, with 9 bases between. CDR3 length: 13 amino acids. From germline, CDR1 is MDHEN and CDR2 SYDVKM. CDR3 coding DNA: TGTGCCAGCAGTTTGCGGTCCTCCTATGGCTACACCTTC. Amino acids: CASSLRSSYGYTF.

The rearrangement links TRBV28 to TRBJ2-3; 8 bases line up with TRBD2. The CDR3 extends over 12 amino acids. In germline, CDR1 is MDHEN, CDR2 SYDVKM. The CDR3 DNA follows: TGTGCAGCGGGGGCTGGCACAGATACGCAGTATTTT. Residues: CAAGAGTDTQYF. The full variable domain, in which reference TRBV28 and TRBJ2-3 provide the parts outside the CDR3, is DVKVTQSSRYLVKRTGEKVFLECVQDMDHENMFWYRQDPGLGLRLIYFSYDVKMKEKGDIPEGYSVSREKKERFSLILESASTNQTSMYLCAAGAGTDTQYFGPGTRLTVL.

This clone was counted once. This chain joins TRBV10-3 and TRBJ2-5; 8 nucleotides match TRBD2. The trim removed 8 bases at V and 3 bases at J, leaving 11 bases unmatched. The CDR3 covers 15 residues. Germline lookup yields CDR1 ENHRY and CDR2 SYGVKD. Here the CDR3 reads CAIGSSGGREETQYF. CDR3 in DNA: TGTGCCATCGGCTCGAGCGGGGGACGGGAAGAGACCCAGTACTTC.